These 26 T cell receptor beta chains share one sample of origin, sequenced in a study of PD-1 blockade in classical Hodgkin lymphoma. Using immunoSEQ multiplex PCR, the repertoire was profiled, and TCRdb retains in-frame clones only, with some absent. The sample lists about 40,000 clones; roughly three quarters were seen once. Every patient experienced relapse after autologous stem cell transplantation, and brentuximab vedotin exposure varied. Source: peripheral blood mononuclear cells (PBMCs), taken before the second cycle of nivolumab. The source of these receptors is a human donor with classical Hodgkin lymphoma.

The rearrangement uses TRBV7-9 and TRBJ2-5; weak D call: TRBD2 (5 bases). The CDR3 has 14 residues. Germline-derived CDR1 and CDR2 are SEHNR and FQNEAQ (reference sequence). V was clipped by 1 base and J by 3 bases, with 9 bases between them. Here the CDR3 reads CASSLDTGKETQYF. CDR3 coding DNA: TGTGCCAGCAGCTTAGATACGGGGAAAGAGACCCAGTACTTC. Looking up the rest from reference TRBV7-9 and TRBJ2-5 gives the full variable domain: DTGVSQNPRHKITKRGQNVTFRCDPISEHNRLYWYRQTLGQGPEFLTYFQNEAQLEKSRLLSDRFSAERPKGSFSTLEIQRTEQGDSAMYLCASSLDTGKETQYFGPGTRLLVL.

The chain has TRBV28 and TRBJ1-2, with D uncertain. CDR3 length: 12 residues. V lost 5 bases to trimming and J lost 4 bases, with 8 bases between them. Germline V lookup: CDR1 MDHEN, CDR2 SYDVKM. The CDR3 protein is CASSRRAYGYTF. The CDR3 DNA reads TGTGCCAGCAGTCGTCGTGCCTATGGCTACACCTTC.

The chain couples TRBV7-2 to TRBJ1-4; 8 bases map to TRBD1. V gave up 4 bases and J gave up 8 bases; unmatched junction bases: 6. The CDR3 runs 14 residues. Germline lookup yields CDR1 SGHTA and CDR2 FQGNSA. CDR3 amino acids: CASSYQGAGEKLFF. The CDR3, as DNA: TGTGCCAGCAGCTACCAGGGGGCGGGAGAAAAACTGTTTTTT.

This clone was seen a handful of times. This chain joins TRBV7-2 and TRBJ1-4; perhaps TRBD1 as D (6 bases). Germline lookup yields CDR1 SGHTA and CDR2 FQGNSA. The CDR3 length is 15 residues. The germline V and J ends were trimmed by 3 bases and 3 bases, with 11 bases remaining between them. The CDR3 is CASSFQGTSNEKLFF. CDR3 bases: TGTGCCAGCAGCTTCCAGGGGACTTCTAATGAAAAACTGTTTTTT.

As regards this clone: Other DNA sequences in this specimen translate into the identical CDR3. J is TRBJ2-7 and V is TRBV18; unclear D gene. The CDR3 sequence is 11 residues long. From germline, CDR1 is KGHSH and CDR2 LQKENI. Trimming removed 5 bases at V and 3 bases at J, with 5 bases between. CDR3 sequence (DNA): TGTGCCAGCTCATCTGACTACGAGCAGTACTTC. It is translated as CASSSDYEQYF.

The V gene is TRBV2, the J gene TRBJ1-2; 10 nucleotides align to TRBD1. The CDR3 is 15 amino acids. Trimming at V came to 8 bases and at J to 2 bases, leaving 8 bases not matched to a gene. Per the germline V gene, CDR1 is SNHLY and CDR2 is FYNNEI. CDR3 DNA: TGTGCCAGCCGGGACAGGGGATACCTCAACTATGGCTACACCTTC. This sequence encodes CASRDRGYLNYGYTF.

This chain connects TRBV9 to TRBJ1-2; unclear D gene. Germline values: CDR1 SGDLS, CDR2 YYNGEE. This CDR3 is built from 15 residues. V was cut by 6 bases and J by 7 bases, with 22 bases left in between. CDR3 sequence: CASNLDGVHGSGYTF. Here the CDR3 DNA reads TGTGCCAGCAACCTAGACGGGGTACACGGGAGTGGCTACACCTTC.

The chain couples TRBV4-1 to TRBJ2-3, with 10 bases lining up with TRBD2. V lost 3 bases and J lost 6; bases outside the gene matches: 9. The CDR3 runs to 16 residues. In germline, CDR1 is MGHRA, CDR2 YSYEKL. The CDR3 DNA reads as TGCGCCAGCAGCCACTCGCCGGGACTAGCGTTGGATACGCAGTATTTT. Amino acid sequence: CASSHSPGLALDTQYF.

This rearrangement joins TRBV5-1 to TRBJ1-3; 9 bases match TRBD1. The CDR3 runs to 15 residues. V was pared by 1 base and J by 2 bases, with 1 base of the junction left unmatched. Germline CDR1 is SGHRS and CDR2 is YFSETQ. The CDR3 sequence: CASSLYRGPGNTIYF. CDR3 coding DNA: TGCGCCAGCAGCTTGTACAGGGGGCCTGGAAACACCATATATTTT.

The chain has TRBV18 and TRBJ2-7; D is tentatively TRBD1 or TRBD2 (5 bases each). The CDR3 has 14 amino acids. Germline V gene data show CDR1 as KGHSH and CDR2 as LQKENI. Trimming shortened V by 0 bases and J by 4 bases, and 10 bases separated the two germline ends. The CDR3 DNA sequence: TGTGCCAGCTCACCACCGACGGGGCAATACGAGCAGTACTTC. Protein sequence: CASSPPTGQYEQYF.

The chain is built from TRBV5-1 and TRBJ2-2, with D perhaps TRBD2 (7 bases). Germline V lookup: CDR1 SGHRS, CDR2 YFSETQ. V shed 0 bases and J shed 4 bases, with 10 bases lying between them. This CDR3 spans 15 amino acids. The CDR3 nucleotides read TGCGCCAGCAGCTTGGGCGGGGGCTTCACCGGGGAGCTGTTTTTT. Residues: CASSLGGGFTGELFF.

This clone was observed a handful of times. V is TRBV27 and J is TRBJ2-7, with TRBD1 as a possible D gene (5 bases). The CDR3 covers 12 residues. V was trimmed by 8 bases and J by 11 bases, leaving 19 bases between them. CDR1 and CDR2 from the germline V gene are MNHEY and SMNVEV (reference sequence). The CDR3 region is CASRLRQGEEYF. CDR3 nucleotide sequence: TGTGCCAGCCGTCTGCGGCAGGGTGAGGAGTACTTC.

The chain uses TRBV4-3 and TRBJ2-3; weak D call: TRBD2 (6 bases). CDR3 length: 19 amino acids. Trimming cost V 0 bases and J 6 bases, with 25 bases left between them. CDR1 and CDR2 from the germline V gene are LGHNA and YSLEER. The CDR3 region is CASSQDIGASRAGRDTQYF. The CDR3 DNA reads TGCGCCAGCAGCCAAGATATCGGGGCCAGCCGGGCTGGGAGGGATACGCAGTATTTT.

V and J are TRBV6-1 and TRBJ1-1; tentatively, D is TRBD1 (5 bases). The ends were cut back, 5 bases at V and 3 bases at J, with 16 bases in the middle. The CDR3 totals 15 residues. CDR1 and CDR2 (germline): MNHNS, SASEGT. The CDR3 reads CASSKLYRSYTEAFF. The CDR3 DNA sequence: TGTGCCAGCAGTAAACTATACAGGAGTTACACTGAAGCTTTCTTT.

This rearrangement joins TRBV4-3 to TRBJ1-2; 7 bases line up with TRBD1. The germline gives CDR1 LGHNA, CDR2 YSLEER. Unmatched junction bases numbered 4, after V lost 0 bases and J lost 6 bases. The CDR3 consists of 14 residues. CDR3 protein: CASSQDVTGDGYTF. The CDR3, as DNA: TGCGCCAGCAGCCAAGATGTAACAGGGGATGGCTACACCTTC.

For this clone: The junction departs from the called germline gene at one end, perhaps through a read error. The chain couples TRBV5-4 to TRBJ1-1, with D uncertain. The CDR3 length is 17 residues. Germline CDR1 is SGHNT and CDR2 is YYREEE (reference sequence). CDR3 in amino acids: CASSQESTGRLNTEAFF. The CDR3 DNA reads TGCGCCAGCAGCCAAGAGAGTACCGGGCGGTTGAACACTGAAGCTTTCTTT.

The chain joins TRBV10-2 to TRBJ2-7, with 9 bases aligning to TRBD1. Unmatched junction bases numbered 14, after V lost 6 bases and J lost 2 bases. The CDR3 loop spans 17 amino acids. The V gene's germline CDR1 is WSHSY and CDR2 SAAADI. In nucleotides, the CDR3 is TGCGCCAGCAGCCCGAGAGTAGGACAGGGGACCACCTACGAGCAGTACTTC. Translated: CASSPRVGQGTTYEQYF.

The sample holds many counts of this clone. This sample also contains other DNA sequences that code for the same CDR3. V is TRBV7-9 and J is TRBJ1-1, with D unresolved. The CDR3 has 14 residues. CDR1 is SEHNR and CDR2 is FQNEAQ in the germline V gene (reference sequence). Trimming removed 5 bases from V and 2 bases from J, with 12 bases in between. CDR3: CASSAQDGNTEAFF. CDR3 coding DNA: TGTGCCAGCAGCGCCCAGGACGGTAACACTGAAGCTTTCTTT.

V usage is TRBV4-2 and J usage is TRBJ1-2; D call uncertain. The length of the CDR3 is 14 residues. V was clipped by 2 bases and J by 2 bases, with 9 bases between them. Germline V gene sequence: CDR1 LGHNA, CDR2 YNFKEQ. The CDR3: CASSQNLQNYGYTF. The CDR3 DNA follows: TGTGCCAGCAGCCAAAACTTACAGAACTATGGCTACACCTTC.

This sequence joins TRBV10-3 and TRBJ2-3, with 10 bases fitting TRBD1. Germline V gene lookup returns CDR1 ENHRY and CDR2 SYGVKD. V shed 10 bases and J 5 bases; nucleotides not matched to a gene: 9. The CDR3 spans 14 residues. CDR3 protein: CATNGQGVVDTQYF. The DNA for the CDR3 is TGTGCCACCAATGGACAGGGGGTGGTAGATACGCAGTATTTT.

The chain links TRBV19 to TRBJ1-2; unclear D gene. Germline CDR1 is LNHDA and CDR2 is SQIVND (reference sequence). The germline V and J ends were trimmed by 5 bases and 0 bases, with 13 bases remaining between them. The CDR3 extends over 15 amino acids. CDR3 in DNA: TGTGCCAGTAGTTTATTCGACACGGCTAACTATGGCTACACCTTC. Amino acids: CASSLFDTANYGYTF.

The rearrangement uses TRBV20-1 and TRBJ1-2; the D is unclear. Germline-derived CDR1 and CDR2 are DFQATT and SNEGSKA (reference sequence). This CDR3 region has 11 residues. The CDR3 nucleotides are TGCAGCCAGAGGTCGGGTCTTGGCTACACCTTC. Translated, it gives CSQRSGLGYTF.

A note on this clone: Other DNA sequences from this sample encode an identical CDR3 as well. The CDR3 DNA is TGTGCCAGCAGACGGACAGGGACCAGCAATCAGCCCCAGCATTTT. Protein: CASRRTGTSNQPQHF. V and J are TRBV28 and TRBJ1-5; 8 positions agree with TRBD1. V shed 6 bases, J shed 1 base, and the junction held 5 bases outside the gene matches. This CDR3 is built from 15 residues. Germline CDR1 reads MDHEN; CDR2 reads SYDVKM.

The chain carries TRBV5-8 and TRBJ1-5; maybe TRBD1 (5 bases). The CDR3 runs to 15 residues. Germline lookup yields CDR1 SGHTS and CDR2 YDEGEE. V dropped 4 bases and J dropped 4 bases, with 15 bases sitting between them. This chain's CDR3 is CASSRTDTLNQPQHF. The CDR3 coding sequence is TGTGCCAGCAGCCGTACGGACACCCTAAATCAGCCCCAGCATTTT.

The chain uses TRBV19 and TRBJ2-7; perhaps D is TRBD1 or TRBD2 (5 bases each). The germline V and J ends were trimmed by 6 bases and 2 bases, with 14 bases remaining between them. Germline values: CDR1 LNHDA, CDR2 SQIVND (reference sequence). The CDR3 is 14 amino acids. The CDR3 spells CASREGPATYEQYF. CDR3 coding DNA: TGTGCCAGTAGAGAGGGACCTGCCACCTACGAGCAGTACTTC. Variable domain in full (rest from reference TRBV19 and TRBJ2-7): DGGITQSPKYLFRKEGQNVTLSCEQNLNHDAMYWYRQDPGQGLRLIYYSQIVNDFQKGDIAEGYSVSREKKESFPLTVTSAQKNPTAFYLCASREGPATYEQYFGPGTRLTVT.

The chain uses TRBV15 and TRBJ1-1; 9 bases fit TRBD1. Germline V gene sequence: CDR1 LNHNV, CDR2 YYDKDF (reference sequence). Losses at the gene ends were 7 bases for V and 5 bases for J; bases not matched to a gene: 11. The CDR3 spans 15 residues. This chain's CDR3 is CATTTPGTGRTEAFF. DNA for the CDR3: TGTGCCACCACCACCCCCGGGACAGGGAGGACTGAAGCTTTCTTT.